The present T cell receptor beta chain was sequenced within a study of CD4 T cells in relation to SARS-CoV-2 and coronaviruses. Study in general: A couple of subjects were Hispanic; patients were about eight males and a few females. The study's findings and limits: Compared with monoreactive clones, crossreactive clones showed significantly weaker SARS-CoV-2 expansion. Culture-expanded clones reflect memory recall rather than primary priming during culture.

Details on this clone: Its antigen is unidentified.

V was pared by 4 bases and J by 2 bases, with 15 bases between. From germline, CDR1 is MNHEY and CDR2 SVGAGI. The CDR3 runs 16 residues. The method was immunoSEQ multiplex PCR; TCRdb's version includes in-frame clones alone and lacks a portion of them. Of about 56,000 clones in the sample, 92% are singletons; the top ten hold roughly 0.39%. Input material: naive CD4+ T cells from PBMCs. The subset was: naive CD4+ T cells isolated by negative enrichment. The clonotype was recovered from an adult with COVID-19. The chain employs TRBV6-5 and TRBJ2-1; possible D gene TRBD2, 5 bases. CDR3 residues: CASSSLFGVTYNEQFF. The CDR3 DNA sequence: TGTGCCAGCAGTTCGCTCTTCGGGGTTACCTACAATGAGCAGTTCTTC.